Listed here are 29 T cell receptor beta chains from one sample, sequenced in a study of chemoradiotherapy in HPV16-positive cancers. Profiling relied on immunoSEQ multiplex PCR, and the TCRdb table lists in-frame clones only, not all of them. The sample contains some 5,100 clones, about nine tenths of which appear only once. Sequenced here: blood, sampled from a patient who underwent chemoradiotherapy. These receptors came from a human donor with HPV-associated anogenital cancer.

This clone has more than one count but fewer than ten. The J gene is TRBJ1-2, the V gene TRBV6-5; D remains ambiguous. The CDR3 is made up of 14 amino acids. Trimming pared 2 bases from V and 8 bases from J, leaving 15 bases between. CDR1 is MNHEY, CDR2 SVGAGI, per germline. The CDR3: CASSYGKSVSGYTF. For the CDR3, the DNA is TGTGCCAGCAGTTACGGCAAATCCGTATCAGGCTACACCTTC.

Here the CDR3 reads CASSLVGSGELFF. The CDR3 DNA is TGTGCCAGCAGCTTGGTTGGGTCCGGGGAGCTGTTTTTT. The V gene is TRBV5-4, the J gene TRBJ2-2, with D unclear. The CDR3 covers 13 residues. Germline V gene data show CDR1 as SGHNT and CDR2 as YYREEE (reference sequence). The V end was cut by 0 bases, the J end by 6 bases, with 6 bases between.

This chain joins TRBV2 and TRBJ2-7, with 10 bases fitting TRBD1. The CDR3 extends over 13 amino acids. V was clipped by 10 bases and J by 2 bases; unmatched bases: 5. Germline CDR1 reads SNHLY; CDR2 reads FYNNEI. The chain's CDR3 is CATSGQGAYEQYF. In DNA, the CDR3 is TGTGCCACCTCAGGACAGGGGGCCTACGAGCAGTACTTC.

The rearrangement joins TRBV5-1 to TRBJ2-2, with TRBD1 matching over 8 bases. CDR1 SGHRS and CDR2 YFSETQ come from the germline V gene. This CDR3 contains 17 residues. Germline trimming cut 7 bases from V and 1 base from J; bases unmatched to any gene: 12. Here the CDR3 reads CASLAVLGTGNTGELFF. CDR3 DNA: TGCGCCAGCTTAGCCGTTCTAGGGACAGGGAACACCGGGGAGCTGTTTTTT. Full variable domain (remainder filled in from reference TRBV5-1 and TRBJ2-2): KAGVTQTPRYLIKTRGQQVTLSCSPISGHRSVSWYQQTPGQGLQFLFEYFSETQRNKGNFPGRFSGRQFSNSRSEMNVSTLELGDSALYLCASLAVLGTGNTGELFFGEGSRLTVL.

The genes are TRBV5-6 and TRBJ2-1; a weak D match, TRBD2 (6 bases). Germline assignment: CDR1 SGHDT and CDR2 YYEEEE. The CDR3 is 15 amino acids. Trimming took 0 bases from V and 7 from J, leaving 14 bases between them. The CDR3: CASSLDRAGLNEQFF. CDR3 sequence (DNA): TGTGCCAGCAGCTTGGACCGGGCGGGATTGAATGAGCAGTTCTTC.

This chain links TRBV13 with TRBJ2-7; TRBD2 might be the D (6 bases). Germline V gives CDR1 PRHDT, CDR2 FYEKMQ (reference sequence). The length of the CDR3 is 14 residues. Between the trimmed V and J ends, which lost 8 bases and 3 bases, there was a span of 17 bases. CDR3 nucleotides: TGTGCCAGCGGCCGGGGGACTGGGAGCTACGAGCAGTACTTC. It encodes CASGRGTGSYEQYF.

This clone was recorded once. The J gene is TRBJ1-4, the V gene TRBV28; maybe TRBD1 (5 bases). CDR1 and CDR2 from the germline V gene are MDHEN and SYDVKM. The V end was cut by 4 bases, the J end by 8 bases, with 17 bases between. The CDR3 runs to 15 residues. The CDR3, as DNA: TGTGCCAGCAGTTCCCTTTCGGGGGGGAGAGAAAAACTGTTTTTT. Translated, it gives CASSSLSGGREKLFF.

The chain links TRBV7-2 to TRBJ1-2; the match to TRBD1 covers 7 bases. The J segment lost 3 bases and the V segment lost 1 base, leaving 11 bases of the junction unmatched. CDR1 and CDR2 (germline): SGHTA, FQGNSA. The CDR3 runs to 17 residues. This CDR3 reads CASSLVFGTVRDYGYTF. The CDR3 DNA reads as TGTGCCAGCAGCTTAGTATTTGGGACAGTGAGAGACTATGGCTACACCTTC.

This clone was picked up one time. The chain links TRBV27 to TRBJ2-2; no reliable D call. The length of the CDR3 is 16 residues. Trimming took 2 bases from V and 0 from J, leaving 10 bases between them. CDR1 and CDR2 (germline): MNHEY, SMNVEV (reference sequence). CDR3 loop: CASSLLRRANTGELFF. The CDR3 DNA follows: TGTGCCAGCAGTTTACTTCGCAGAGCGAACACCGGGGAGCTGTTTTTT.

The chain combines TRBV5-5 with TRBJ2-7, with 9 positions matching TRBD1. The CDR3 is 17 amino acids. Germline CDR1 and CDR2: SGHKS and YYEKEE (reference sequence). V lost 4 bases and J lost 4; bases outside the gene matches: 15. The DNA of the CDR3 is TGTGCCAGCAGCGTTAGGTATGGACAGGGGATACTATACGAGCAGTACTTC. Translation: CASSVRYGQGILYEQYF.

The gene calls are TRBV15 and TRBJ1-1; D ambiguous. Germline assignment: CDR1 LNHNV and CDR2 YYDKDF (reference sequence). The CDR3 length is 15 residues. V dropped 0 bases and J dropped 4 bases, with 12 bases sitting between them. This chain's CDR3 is CATSRDYDAGTEAFF. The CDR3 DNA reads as TGTGCCACCAGCAGAGATTACGACGCTGGCACTGAAGCTTTCTTT.

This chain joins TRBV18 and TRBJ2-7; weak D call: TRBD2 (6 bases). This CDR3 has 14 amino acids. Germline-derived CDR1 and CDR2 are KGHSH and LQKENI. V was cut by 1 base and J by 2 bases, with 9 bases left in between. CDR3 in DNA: TGTGCCAGCTCACCACGACTAGGAACCTACGAGCAGTACTTC. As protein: CASSPRLGTYEQYF.

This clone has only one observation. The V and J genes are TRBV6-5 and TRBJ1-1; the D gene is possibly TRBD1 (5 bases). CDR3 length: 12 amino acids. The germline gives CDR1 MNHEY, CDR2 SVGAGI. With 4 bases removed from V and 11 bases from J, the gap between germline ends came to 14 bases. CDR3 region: CASSLSGRGAFF. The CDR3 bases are TGTGCCAGCAGTTTGTCAGGGAGAGGGGCTTTCTTT.

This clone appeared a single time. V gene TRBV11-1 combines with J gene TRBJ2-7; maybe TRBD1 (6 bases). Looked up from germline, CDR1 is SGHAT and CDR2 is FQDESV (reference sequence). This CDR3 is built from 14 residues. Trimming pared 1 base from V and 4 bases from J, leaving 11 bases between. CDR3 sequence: CASSLGTAMYEQYF. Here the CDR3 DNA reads TGTGCCAGCAGCTTAGGGACAGCGATGTACGAGCAGTACTTC.

The CDR3 loop is CASSKQGEGDQPQHF. Written as DNA, the CDR3 is TGTGCCAGCAGCAAGCAGGGTGAGGGGGATCAGCCCCAGCATTTT. This chain joins TRBV5-4 and TRBJ1-5; D possibly corresponds to TRBD1 (6 bases). Germline V gene lookup returns CDR1 SGHNT and CDR2 YYREEE (reference sequence). There are 15 residues in the CDR3. Trimming took off 4 bases at V and 5 bases at J, with 16 bases between the two ends.

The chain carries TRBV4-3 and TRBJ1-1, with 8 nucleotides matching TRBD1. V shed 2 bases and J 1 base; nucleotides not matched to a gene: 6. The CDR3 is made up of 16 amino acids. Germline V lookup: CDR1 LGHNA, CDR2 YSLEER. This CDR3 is CASSQTWTGQNTEAFF. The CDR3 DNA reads TGCGCCAGCAGCCAAACCTGGACAGGGCAGAACACTGAAGCTTTCTTT.

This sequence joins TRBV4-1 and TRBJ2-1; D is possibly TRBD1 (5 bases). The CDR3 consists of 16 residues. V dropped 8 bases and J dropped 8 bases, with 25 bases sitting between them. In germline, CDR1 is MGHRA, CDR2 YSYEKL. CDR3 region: CASASGQGVVDYEQFF. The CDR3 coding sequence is TGCGCCAGCGCCTCCGGTCAGGGTGTGGTTGACTATGAGCAGTTCTTC.

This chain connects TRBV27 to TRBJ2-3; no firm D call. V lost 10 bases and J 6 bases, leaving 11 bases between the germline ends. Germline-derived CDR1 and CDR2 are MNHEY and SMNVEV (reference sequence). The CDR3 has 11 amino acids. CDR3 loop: CATFSVDTQYF. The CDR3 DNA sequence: TGTGCCACCTTCAGCGTCGATACGCAGTATTTT.

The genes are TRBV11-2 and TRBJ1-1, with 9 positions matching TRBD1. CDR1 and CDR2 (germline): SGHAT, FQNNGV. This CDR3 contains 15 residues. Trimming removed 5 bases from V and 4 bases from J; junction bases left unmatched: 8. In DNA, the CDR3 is TGTGCCAGCAGCAGCCTGACAGGGGGATTCACTGAAGCTTTCTTT. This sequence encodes CASSSLTGGFTEAFF.

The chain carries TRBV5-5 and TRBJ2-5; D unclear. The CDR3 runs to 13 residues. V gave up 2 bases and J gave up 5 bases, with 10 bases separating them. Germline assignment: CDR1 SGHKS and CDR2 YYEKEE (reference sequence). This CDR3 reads CASSLVPGETQYF. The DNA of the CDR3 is TGTGCCAGCAGCTTAGTTCCTGGGGAGACCCAGTACTTC. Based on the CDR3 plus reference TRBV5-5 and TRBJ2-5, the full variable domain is DAGVTQSPTHLIKTRGQQVTLRCSPISGHKSVSWYQQVLGQGPQFIFQYYEKEERGRGNFPDRFSARQFPNYSSELNVNALLLGDSALYLCASSLVPGETQYFGPGTRLLVL.

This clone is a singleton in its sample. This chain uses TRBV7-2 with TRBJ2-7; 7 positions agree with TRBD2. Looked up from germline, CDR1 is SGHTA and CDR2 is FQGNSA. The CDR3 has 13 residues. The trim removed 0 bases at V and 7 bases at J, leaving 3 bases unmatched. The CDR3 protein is CASSLALAREQYF. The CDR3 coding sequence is TGTGCCAGCAGCTTAGCACTAGCGCGGGAGCAGTACTTC.

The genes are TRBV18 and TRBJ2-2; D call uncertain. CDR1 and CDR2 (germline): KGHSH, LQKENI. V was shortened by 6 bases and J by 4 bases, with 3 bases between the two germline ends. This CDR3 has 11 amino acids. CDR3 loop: CASSITGELFF. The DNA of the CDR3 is TGTGCCAGCTCCATCACCGGGGAGCTGTTTTTT.

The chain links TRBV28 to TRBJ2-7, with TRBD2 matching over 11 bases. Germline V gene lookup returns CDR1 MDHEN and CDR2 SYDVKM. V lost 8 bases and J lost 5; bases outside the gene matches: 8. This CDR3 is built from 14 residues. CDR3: CASELAGVYHEQYF. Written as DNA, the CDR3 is TGTGCCAGCGAACTAGCGGGAGTTTACCACGAGCAGTACTTC.

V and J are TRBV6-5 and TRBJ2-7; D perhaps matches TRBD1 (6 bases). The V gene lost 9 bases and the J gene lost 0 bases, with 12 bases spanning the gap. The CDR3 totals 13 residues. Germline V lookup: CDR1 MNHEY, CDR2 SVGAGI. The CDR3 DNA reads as TGTGCCAGTTGGACAGTACCCTCCTACGAGCAGTACTTC. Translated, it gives CASWTVPSYEQYF.

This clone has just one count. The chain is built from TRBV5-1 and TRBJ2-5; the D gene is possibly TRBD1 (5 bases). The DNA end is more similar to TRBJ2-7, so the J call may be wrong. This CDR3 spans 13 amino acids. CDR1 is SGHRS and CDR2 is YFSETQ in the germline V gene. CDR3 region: CASSLERGYEQYF. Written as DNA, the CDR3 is TGCGCCAGCAGCTTGGAAAGGGGCTACGAGCAGTACTTC.

Here the CDR3 DNA reads TGTGCCAGCAGTTACTCAGGGGTTAATGAAAAACTGTTTTTT. It specifies CASSYSGVNEKLFF. The V call is TRBV6-6, the J call TRBJ1-4, with D perhaps TRBD1 (5 bases). Trimming took off 0 bases at V and 4 bases at J, with 6 bases between the two ends. The CDR3 has 14 residues. Germline values: CDR1 MNHNY, CDR2 SVGAGI (reference sequence).

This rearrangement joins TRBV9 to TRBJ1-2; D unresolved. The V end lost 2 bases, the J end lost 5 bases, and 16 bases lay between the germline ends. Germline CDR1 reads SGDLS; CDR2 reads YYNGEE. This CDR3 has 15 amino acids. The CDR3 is CASSVGVDMVYGYTF. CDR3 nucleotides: TGTGCCAGCAGCGTCGGGGTGGATATGGTTTATGGCTACACCTTC.

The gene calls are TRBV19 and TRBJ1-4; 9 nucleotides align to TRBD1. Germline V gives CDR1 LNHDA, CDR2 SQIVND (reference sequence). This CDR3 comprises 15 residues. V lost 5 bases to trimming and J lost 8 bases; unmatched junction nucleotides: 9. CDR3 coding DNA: TGTGCCAGTAGTGCATCCGGGACAGGGAGCGAAAAACTGTTTTTT. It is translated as CASSASGTGSEKLFF.

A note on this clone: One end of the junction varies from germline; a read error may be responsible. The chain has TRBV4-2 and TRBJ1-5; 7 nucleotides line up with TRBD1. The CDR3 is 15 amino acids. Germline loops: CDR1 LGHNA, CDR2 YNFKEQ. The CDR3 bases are TGTGCCAGCAGCCTGATGCGGGACAGCAAGCAGCCCCAGCATTTT. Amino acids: CASSLMRDSKQPQHF.